Each of the 29 T cell receptor beta chains below was sequenced from the same sample in a study of blood T cells in healthy people across ages. A sample-barcoded 5' primer and a J-beta primer mix were used in a second PCR of roughly 7 to 11 cycles. TCRdb reanalysed the 5' RACE reads using MiXCR and keeps one entry per CDR3 protein. This table holds around 1.7 million distinct CDR3 sequences, about 30% found once. Sequenced: blood. The receptors here all came from a woman in her 30s in good health.

There are many counts of this clonotype. The chain employs TRBV7-3 and TRBJ2-1; possibly TRBD2 for D (6 bases). Trimming took off 2 bases at V and 3 bases at J, with 8 bases between the two ends. CDR3 size: 14 residues. The V gene's germline CDR1 is SGHTA and CDR2 FQGTGA. DNA for the CDR3: TGTGCCAGCAGCTTACGGAGGGGCTACAATGAGCAGTTCTTC. This encodes CASSLRRGYNEQFF. The full variable domain, completed using reference TRBV7-3 and TRBJ2-1, is GAGVSQTPSNKVTEKGKYVELRCDPISGHTALYWYRQSLGQGPEFLIYFQGTGAADDSGLPNDRFFAVRPEGSVSTLKIQRTERGDSAVYLCASSLRRGYNEQFFGPGTRLTVL.

This clonotype was counted many times. The chain combines TRBV6-1 with TRBJ2-5; D ambiguous. Trimming removed 6 bases at V and 11 bases at J, with 10 bases between. The germline gives CDR1 MNHNS, CDR2 SASEGT. This CDR3 region has 10 residues. The chain's CDR3 is CASSGRKQYF. CDR3 DNA: TGTGCCAGCAGCGGGCGGAAGCAGTACTTC.

J is TRBJ2-1 and V is TRBV5-1; TRBD2 matches at 8 bases. Germline assignment: CDR1 SGHRS and CDR2 YFSETQ. The CDR3 runs 15 residues. Losses at the gene ends were 3 bases for V and 5 bases for J; bases not matched to a gene: 7. The CDR3 spells CASSSGTRSHNEQFF. The CDR3 nucleotides read TGCGCCAGCAGCTCCGGGACTAGAAGCCACAATGAGCAGTTCTTC.

Notes on this clonotype: This may stem from a read error, because a much larger clone lies one nucleotide away. The chain combines TRBV12-3 or TRBV12-4 with TRBJ2-1; 7 bases match TRBD2. The CDR3 covers 15 residues. Here the CDR3 DNA reads TGTGCCGGCAGTTTAGCGTTAGCGGGTCTGAATGAGCAGTTCTTC. Protein product: CAGSLALAGLNEQFF.

The sample holds a few counts of this clonotype. This chain links TRBV12-3 or TRBV12-4 with TRBJ2-1; TRBD1 aligns across 10 bases. The CDR3 has 15 residues. The V segment lost 6 bases and the J segment 4 bases; nucleotides outside the gene matches: 6. CDR3 nucleotide sequence: TGTGCCAGCAGCCCGACAGGGGGCAAATACAATGAGCAGTTCTTC. Amino acids: CASSPTGGKYNEQFF.

The V and J genes are TRBV18 and TRBJ2-5; D not resolved. The J call is in doubt because the DNA end fits TRBJ2-7 better. There are 13 residues in the CDR3. Germline CDR1 reads KGHSH; CDR2 reads LQKENI. The CDR3: CATADQQHYEQYF. The CDR3 DNA sequence: TGTGCCACTGCGGACCAGCAACACTACGAGCAGTACTTC.

This sequence joins TRBV18 and TRBJ2-5; 9 positions match TRBD1. The V gene end was trimmed by 3 bases and the J gene end by 2 bases; junction bases not matched to a gene: 7. Germline V gene lookup returns CDR1 KGHSH and CDR2 LQKENI. The CDR3 totals 16 residues. The CDR3 protein is CASSPLRTGDQETQYF. Written as DNA, the CDR3 is TGTGCCAGCTCACCCTTACGGACAGGGGATCAAGAGACCCAGTACTTC. The variable domain in full, with the rest retrieved from reference TRBV18 and TRBJ2-5, is NAGVMQNPRHLVRRRGQEARLRCSPMKGHSHVYWYRQLPEEGLKFMVYLQKENIIDESGMPKERFSAEFPKEGPSILRIQQVVRGDSAAYFCASSPLRTGDQETQYFGPGTRLLVL.

In this sample, this clonotype turned up a few times. The chain has TRBV29-1 and TRBJ1-4; 10 bases fit TRBD1. Unmatched junction bases numbered 4, after V lost 4 bases and J lost 8 bases. CDR1 and CDR2 (germline): SQVTM, ANQGSEA. The CDR3 totals 13 residues. The CDR3 DNA sequence: TGCAGCGTTGGACAGGGGGCGCGGGAAAAACTGTTTTTT. Translation gives CSVGQGAREKLFF.

The V and J genes are TRBV12-3 or TRBV12-4 and TRBJ2-3, with 11 bases aligning to TRBD2. Trimming took 6 bases from V and 2 from J; bases not matched to a gene: 4. The CDR3 spans 15 residues. This chain's CDR3 is CASSGTSGPTDTQYF. CDR3 DNA: TGTGCCAGCAGCGGGACTAGCGGACCCACAGATACGCAGTATTTT.

The sample holds a few counts of this clonotype. The chain joins TRBV6-2 or TRBV6-3 to TRBJ2-7, with TRBD2 identical over 8 bases. Germline CDR1 is MNHEY and CDR2 is SVGEGT. V gave up 2 bases and J gave up 12 bases; unmatched junction bases: 6. CDR3 size: 12 residues. CDR3 DNA: TGTGCCAGCAGTTACCCGGGACTAGAGGGGTACTTC. This codes for CASSYPGLEGYF.

Of note for this clonotype: Since a much larger clone is just one base distant, this may be a read error. The chain's CDR3 is CSVGQRASCGYTF. The CDR3 nucleotides are TGCAGCGTGGGACAACGGGCGAGCTGTGGCTACACCTTC. The V and J genes are TRBV29-1 and TRBJ1-2; D perhaps matches TRBD1 (6 bases). This CDR3 region has 13 residues. Germline CDR1 and CDR2: SQVTM and ANQGSEA. V lost 6 bases to trimming and J lost 7 bases, with 18 bases between them.

In its sample, this clonotype was seen a few times. The chain is built from TRBV7-2 and TRBJ2-1; no definite D call. CDR3 size: 12 residues. CDR1 SGHTA and CDR2 FQGNSA come from the germline V gene. V lost 5 bases to trimming and J lost 9 bases, with 11 bases between them. The CDR3 here is CASSLAVSEQFF. The CDR3 bases are TGTGCCAGCAGCCTGGCCGTGAGTGAGCAGTTCTTC. The entire variable domain, with the rest obtained from reference TRBV7-2 and TRBJ2-1, is as follows: GAGVSQSPSNKVTEKGKDVELRCDPISGHTALYWYRQSLGQGLEFLIYFQGNSAPDKSGLPSDRFSAERTGGSVSTLTIQRTQQEDSAVYLCASSLAVSEQFFGPGTRLTVL.

Regarding this clonotype: This may come from a read error, since a much larger clone is one base off. The genes are TRBV7-3 and TRBJ1-1; D might be TRBD1 (6 bases). From germline, CDR1 is SGHTA and CDR2 FQGTGA. The CDR3 loop spans 13 amino acids. The CDR3 is CVSSPYGGGEAFF. The CDR3 DNA sequence: TGTGTCAGCAGCCCTTACGGGGGCGGTGAAGCTTTCTTT.

This clonotype was counted many times. The J gene is TRBJ2-5, the V gene TRBV29-1, with D possibly matching TRBD2 (5 bases). V dropped 5 bases and J dropped 0 bases, with 10 bases sitting between them. Germline values: CDR1 SQVTM, CDR2 ANQGSEA. CDR3 length equals 13 residues. The chain's CDR3 is CSVIGSNQETQYF. For the CDR3, the DNA is TGCAGCGTTATTGGGAGTAACCAAGAGACCCAGTACTTC. Variable domain in full (rest from reference TRBV29-1 and TRBJ2-5): SAVISQKPSRDICQRGTSLTIQCQVDSQVTMMFWYRQQPGQSLTLIATANQGSEATYESGFVIDKFPISRPNLTFSTLTVSNMSPEDSSIYLCSVIGSNQETQYFGPGTRLLVL.

This sequence joins TRBV6-5 and TRBJ1-3; D remains unclear. Trimming removed 2 bases at V and 0 bases at J, with 11 bases between. Germline CDR1 MNHEY, CDR2 SVGAGI. CDR3 length: 16 residues. CDR3 amino acids: CASSYQGPYSGNTIYF. The CDR3 DNA sequence: TGTGCCAGCAGTTACCAAGGACCGTACTCTGGAAACACCATATATTTT.

This clonotype occurred a few times. The chain couples TRBV5-6 to TRBJ1-2, with 9 bases aligning to TRBD1. From germline, CDR1 is SGHDT and CDR2 YYEEEE. Trimming took 7 bases from V and 8 from J; bases not matched to a gene: 9. The CDR3 sequence is 13 residues long. The CDR3 sequence is CASWTGAYAGYTF. CDR3 coding DNA: TGTGCCAGCTGGACAGGGGCGTATGCAGGCTACACCTTC.

The genes are TRBV7-9 and TRBJ2-4; D not certain. The J call may not be correct, given that the DNA end is closer to TRBJ2-7. The CDR3 length is 12 residues. CDR1 and CDR2 (germline): SEHNR, FQNEAQ (reference sequence). This CDR3 reads CASSPGCREQYF. CDR3 in DNA: TGTGCCAGCTCCCCAGGCTGCCGCGAGCAGTACTTC.

In this sample, this clonotype turned up many times. This sequence joins TRBV5-1 and TRBJ2-7; D not certain. Germline values: CDR1 SGHRS, CDR2 YFSETQ. The V end lost 4 bases, the J end lost 0 bases, and 17 bases lay between the germline ends. This CDR3 has 16 residues. CDR3 protein: CASSERFGRISYEQYF. CDR3 bases: TGCGCCAGCAGCGAACGTTTCGGAAGGATCTCCTACGAGCAGTACTTC.

This clonotype was observed a few times. The J gene is TRBJ2-1, the V gene TRBV3-1; 11 bases are shared with TRBD2. The V and J ends lost 3 bases and 5 bases, in that order; junction bases with no gene match: 12. CDR3 length equals 18 residues. Germline CDR1 is LGHDT and CDR2 is YNNKEL (reference sequence). CDR3 bases: TGTGCCAGCAGCCACGGGGGACTAGCGGTTTGGGAGAACAATGAGCAGTTCTTC. This gives the protein CASSHGGLAVWENNEQFF.

This clonotype was detected many times. The gene calls are TRBV7-9 and TRBJ2-7, with TRBD1 identical over 7 bases. The V gene's germline CDR1 is SEHNR and CDR2 FQNEAQ (reference sequence). V was pared by 5 bases and J by 0 bases, with 4 bases of the junction left unmatched. The CDR3 runs 14 residues. The CDR3 nucleotides are TGTGCCAGCAGCCTTACAGGGGTCTCCTACGAGCAGTACTTC. Translation: CASSLTGVSYEQYF.

This chain connects TRBV7-2 to TRBJ1-4; 11 bases match TRBD1. Germline values: CDR1 SGHTA, CDR2 FQGNSA. V dropped 6 bases and J dropped 7; count of bases not matched to a gene: 7. The CDR3 contains 15 residues. Here the CDR3 reads CASRGGTGGGEKLFF. The CDR3 coding sequence is TGTGCCAGCAGGGGGGGGACAGGGGGAGGTGAAAAACTGTTTTTT.

The chain couples TRBV6-5 to TRBJ2-2; D is unresolved. Germline-derived CDR1 and CDR2 are MNHEY and SVGAGI. V was shortened by 5 bases and J by 7 bases, with 5 bases between the two germline ends. The CDR3 totals 11 residues. This CDR3 is CASSKSGELFF. The CDR3 region has the DNA TGTGCCAGCAGTAAGAGCGGGGAGCTGTTTTTT.

The V call is TRBV4-1, the J call TRBJ2-2, with 12 nucleotides matching TRBD2. The CDR3 contains 17 residues. Germline CDR1 reads MGHRA; CDR2 reads YSYEKL. V was clipped by 3 bases and J by 2 bases; unmatched bases: 4. CDR3 amino acids: CASSHGLAGINTGELFF. In nucleotides, the CDR3 is TGCGCCAGCAGCCACGGACTAGCGGGGATAAACACCGGGGAGCTGTTTTTT.

This clonotype has only a few counts. The rearrangement links TRBV5-1 to TRBJ2-3; 9 nucleotides match TRBD2. V was pared by 6 bases and J by 3 bases, with 11 bases of the junction left unmatched. The germline V gene encodes CDR1 SGHRS and CDR2 YFSETQ. The CDR3 contains 16 residues. The CDR3 loop reads CASTPAGGVGTDTQYF. Here the CDR3 DNA reads TGCGCCAGCACCCCAGCGGGGGGCGTAGGGACAGATACGCAGTATTTT. The whole variable domain, filled in from reference TRBV5-1 and TRBJ2-3, reads KAGVTQTPRYLIKTRGQQVTLSCSPISGHRSVSWYQQTPGQGLQFLFEYFSETQRNKGNFPGRFSGRQFSNSRSEMNVSTLELGDSALYLCASTPAGGVGTDTQYFGPGTRLTVL.

This clonotype was counted ten times or more. At one boundary the junction diverges from the germline segment, which might be a read error. CDR3 in amino acids: CASSPPGAEAFF. CDR3 nucleotide sequence: TGTGCCAGCAGCCCCCCGGGGGCGGAAGCTTTCTTT. This chain connects TRBV5-1 to TRBJ1-1; perhaps TRBD1 as D (6 bases). From germline, CDR1 is SGHRS and CDR2 YFSETQ. The CDR3 spans 12 residues.

This clonotype was recorded at least ten times. One junction end does not reproduce the germline sequence, and a read error may be involved. This chain uses TRBV5-1 with TRBJ2-1; 11 bases are shared with TRBD2. The germline V gene encodes CDR1 SGHRS and CDR2 YFSETQ. The CDR3 runs to 15 residues. This CDR3 reads CASSPTSGTYNEQFF. The CDR3 nucleotides read TGTGCCAGCAGTCCGACTAGCGGGACCTACAATGAGCAGTTCTTC.

This clonotype occurred a few times. The V call is TRBV4-3, the J call TRBJ2-3; D unclear. Per germline, CDR1 LGHNA and CDR2 YSLEER. This CDR3 has 14 residues. The V and J ends lost 0 bases and 4 bases respectively, with 8 bases between them. CDR3 residues: CASSQDTTPDTQYF. Written as DNA, the CDR3 is TGCGCCAGCAGCCAAGATACCACCCCAGATACGCAGTATTTT.

With regard to this clonotype: A much bigger clone sits one base away, suggesting this may be a read error. This chain uses TRBV29-1 with TRBJ2-5; TRBD1 or TRBD2 may be the D gene (6 bases each). This CDR3 region has 13 residues. The germline CDR1 and CDR2 sequences are SQVTM and ANQGSEA. This chain's CDR3 is CSAERGAQEAQYF. The CDR3, as DNA: TGCAGCGCTGAAAGGGGGGCCCAAGAGGCCCAGTACTTC.

This clonotype was counted ten times or more. The chain has TRBV28 and TRBJ2-7; the D gene is possibly TRBD1 (6 bases). The V gene lost 6 bases and the J gene lost 0 bases, with 18 bases spanning the gap. Germline V gives CDR1 MDHEN, CDR2 SYDVKM. This CDR3 region has 16 residues. The CDR3 spells CASSSYRALSSYEQYF. The CDR3 coding sequence is TGTGCCAGCAGCTCCTACAGGGCCCTAAGCTCCTACGAGCAGTACTTC. Full variable domain (rest looked up from reference TRBV28 and TRBJ2-7): DVKVTQSSRYLVKRTGEKVFLECVQDMDHENMFWYRQDPGLGLRLIYFSYDVKMKEKGDIPEGYSVSREKKERFSLILESASTNQTSMYLCASSSYRALSSYEQYFGPGTRLTVT.